This TCR beta chain was captured in a study of cytotoxic CD8 clonotypes in ibrutinib-treated CLL. Turning to the study itself: Complete response was seen in 2 patients and partial in around 24; around twelve progressed and roughly 15 stayed remitted after a median around 68 months. On average, 94,082 productive rearrangements and over 250,000 productive templates per sample. The study, taken as a whole, reports: Shared public clonotypes were rare, and on treatment they either got smaller or stayed the same. In comparison with age-matched healthy donors, baseline clonality was higher and tracked circulating CD8+ T-cell counts.

For this clone: Antigen: not known.

Assay used: immunoSEQ multiplex PCR; TCRdb lists only in-frame clones, some missing. The sample lists fewer than 400,000 clones; under 70% were seen once. Germline V gene lookup returns CDR1 LGHNA and CDR2 YSLEER. V lost 1 base and J lost 6, with 13 bases in between. This CDR3 region has 15 residues. The receptor was isolated from a human donor with chronic lymphocytic leukemia. The genes are TRBV4-3 and TRBJ2-1, with D maybe TRBD2 (6 bases). The starting material was PBMCs, obtained after 36 months of ibrutinib treatment. The CDR3 DNA follows: TGCGCCAGCAGCCAAGTACTAGCCTCTTCCAATGAGCAGTTCTTC. Its protein is CASSQVLASSNEQFF.